This T cell receptor beta chain came from a study of Ad26.COV2.S vaccination and SARS-CoV-2 variants. Background on the study: Donor was assigned to the Ad26.COV2.S arm of trial COV1001.

V was trimmed by 8 bases and J by 0 bases, leaving 8 bases between them. This CDR3 comprises 13 residues. Germline values: CDR1 SGHTA, CDR2 FQGNSA. Treatment reported: roughly 20 received Ad26.COV2.S at low or high dose, single or two shots; about 5 received placebo; per-sample allocation not given. Vaccine and placebo recipients were sampled on day 63 after the first injection. Measured with immunoSEQ multiplex PCR; TCRdb has only the in-frame clones, and not every one. The sample carries around 300,000 clones, 90% recorded once. The chain combines TRBV7-2 with TRBJ1-5, with no clear D. Source: peripheral blood, taken in a trial of Ad26.COV2.S vaccine versus placebo. The sequence derives from a person aged 18 to 59 who received the Ad26.COV2.S COVID-19 vaccine or a placebo. The CDR3 coding sequence is TGTGCCAGCGGGTCCCATAGCAATCAGCCCCAGCATTTT. As protein: CASGSHSNQPQHF.